What follows is one T cell receptor beta chain and its context. Its antigen is still unknown. The study ran its PCR with 60 Vbeta and 13 Jbeta primers. This table comes from immunoSEQ multiplex PCR, and its TCRdb copy is limited to in-frame clones, with some not included. The sample lists some 180,000 clones, about 80% occurring once. The germline V gene encodes CDR1 SGHRS and CDR2 YFSETQ. CDR3 length: 15 residues. With 3 bases clipped from V and 5 bases from J, the junction kept 7 bases outside the gene matches. These data are taken from a study of cytomegalovirus exposure and HLA in healthy donors. Overall study findings and caveats: Previously analyzed data showed that most TCR beta V segments were productive at a frequency of about 87% or about 30%. Whilst most TCR sequences proved rare, a subset of public TCRs occurred across many donors.

Sequenced material: PBMCs. This TCR came from a woman aged 25 to 39 in good health and CMV-seropositive. V gene TRBV5-1 combines with J gene TRBJ2-3; 9 bases are a match to TRBD1. CDR3: CASSSDGTGRDTQYF. DNA for the CDR3: TGCGCCAGCAGCTCGGACGGGACAGGGAGAGATACGCAGTATTTT.